Below are 7 T cell receptor beta chains sequenced from a single sample in a study of control samples from healthy donors and cancer patients. Sequencing was performed with immunoSEQ multiplex PCR; in TCRdb, only in-frame clones are kept and a portion is missing. The data contain over 100,000 clones, approximately 92% of them singletons. Sequences were obtained from blood. All receptors come from a woman in her forties or fifties in good health.

The count of this clone is one. The V gene is TRBV2, the J gene TRBJ1-2, with TRBD1 matching over 7 bases. Germline V CDR1 and CDR2: SNHLY, FYNNEI. The CDR3 spans 14 residues. Germline trimming cut 5 bases from V and 3 bases from J; bases unmatched to any gene: 6. The CDR3 loop is CASSRTGADYGYTF. In nucleotides, the CDR3 is TGTGCCAGCAGTCGCACAGGGGCGGACTATGGCTACACCTTC.

As regards this clone: One end of the junction fails to match germline, which may point to a read error. The chain carries TRBV27 and TRBJ1-6; D not resolved. This CDR3 has 11 residues. CDR1 is MNHEY, CDR2 SMNVEV, per germline (reference sequence). The CDR3 region is CTRISSSPLHF. CDR3 DNA sequence: TGTACCAGAATCTCCTCGTCACCCCTCCACTTT.

The chain links TRBV11-2 to TRBJ1-2, with no clear D. Germline V lookup: CDR1 SGHAT, CDR2 FQNNGV. Trimming stripped 2 bases from V and 3 bases from J, with 10 bases between. The CDR3 is 14 amino acids. CDR3 coding DNA: TGTGCCAGCAGCTTACAGAGAACTGACTATGGCTACACCTTC. Its translation: CASSLQRTDYGYTF.

This clone was seen a single time. The rearrangement links TRBV7-2 to TRBJ2-7; D remains ambiguous. Germline V lookup: CDR1 SGHTA, CDR2 FQGNSA. This CDR3 spans 13 amino acids. V lost 5 bases and J lost 6, with 14 bases in between. In DNA form, the CDR3 reads TGTGCCAGCAGCGCGTACGGCCCTCGCGAGCAGTACTTC. It encodes CASSAYGPREQYF.

The CDR3 coding sequence is TGTGCCAGCAGCCGGGACAGTATCTATGGCTACACCTTC. Its protein product is CASSRDSIYGYTF. The chain couples TRBV5-6 to TRBJ1-2, with 7 bases identical to TRBD1. The CDR3 extends over 13 amino acids. V dropped 4 bases and J dropped 4; count of bases not matched to a gene: 4. Germline V lookup: CDR1 SGHDT, CDR2 YYEEEE.

The V call is TRBV19, the J call TRBJ1-5, with D possibly being TRBD1 (5 bases). CDR3 size: 15 residues. Germline V gene lookup returns CDR1 LNHDA and CDR2 SQIVND (reference sequence). Trimming stripped 9 bases from V and 6 bases from J, with 21 bases between. The CDR3: CASTNSLGVRQPQHF. CDR3 coding DNA: TGTGCCAGCACAAACAGTCTGGGGGTTCGTCAGCCCCAGCATTTT.

The V call is TRBV27, the J call TRBJ1-2; D perhaps matches TRBD1 (5 bases). Germline-derived CDR1 and CDR2 are MNHEY and SMNVEV (reference sequence). The CDR3 length is 14 residues. V lost 3 bases and J 4 bases, leaving 12 bases between the germline ends. CDR3 sequence (DNA): TGTGCCAGCAGTTTGGGCAGGGCGAGCTATGGCTACACCTTC. Its protein product is CASSLGRASYGYTF.